The clone carrying this TCR beta chain has more than one count but fewer than ten. The antigen remains undetermined. Over 95% purity was reached by all sorted populations. These data belong to a study of beta chain features in type 1 diabetes. Every bit of the isolated RNA underwent reverse transcription, so sequencing read expressed TCRB transcripts. It was found that naive, central memory and regulatory T cell samples averaged approximately 3.5 million reads. Assay used: immunoSEQ multiplex PCR; TCRdb lists only in-frame clones, some missing. Among under 400,000 clones listed, over 10% were seen once. Points from the study as a whole: Within the patient group, naive, central memory and Treg TCRB repertoires appeared more similar to each other than within healthy donors. Moderate but significant shortening of TCRB CDR3s was recorded in all four CD4+ subsets from Type 1 diabetes patients.

Trimming at V came to 6 bases and at J to 4 bases, leaving 6 bases not matched to a gene. The CDR3 is 14 residues long. CDR1 is SEHNR, CDR2 FQNEAQ, per germline (reference sequence). Sequencing was performed on naive CD4+ T cells from blood. The sequence came from a young woman with type 1 diabetes. This sequence joins TRBV7-9 and TRBJ1-2; 9 nucleotides match TRBD1. The CDR3 protein is CASSRGTGPYGYTF. CDR3 DNA sequence: TGTGCCAGCAGTAGGGGGACAGGGCCCTATGGCTACACCTTC.